This TCR beta chain was retrieved from a study of cytomegalovirus exposure and HLA in healthy donors (dated by TCRdb to about 2017). Study-wide context: According to an earlier analysis of 550 to 700 of the donors, about 190 million T cells yielded 100 million or so unique TCR beta sequences and approximately 280 Gb of sequence data. An early release that covered about 600 HLA-typed donors contained approximately 300 gigabases of sequencing data and around 80 million unique TCR sequences. The genetic ancestry cluster associated with self-reported Caucasian donors included 81% of the roughly 380 genotyped donors. The study aimed to test whether cataloging public T cell receptors could reveal signatures of past pathogen exposure. The study profiled the T cell repertoires of about 720 subjects by immunosequencing and related them to cytomegalovirus serostatus. Besides the first cohort of 500 to 700 subjects, a separate validation cohort made up of around 120 different subjects was used. To predict cytomegalovirus infection status, the study combined high-throughput TCR immunosequencing, statistical association of individual TCRs with disease status, and machine learning. To study patterns of TCR occurrence, a later analysis re-analyzed previously published TCR beta repertoires from just over 650 donors and added high-resolution HLA genotyping. Rather than using new phenotypic data, the later analysis identified candidate immune exposures from TCR beta sequences and from how often those sequences occurred across donors. An earlier analysis of 587 of the donors used high-throughput TCR beta sequencing to judge whether each TCR beta V gene segment behaved as functional or pseudogenic. Alongside the repertoire data, information on donor age, sex, ethnicity and CMV serostatus was compiled. A later genetic analysis took genome-wide SNP genotypes for about three fifths of the roughly 700 donors and used that subset as a discovery cohort. All discovery cohort repertoires had been generated on a single sequencing platform. HLA typing covered class I and class II loci at four-digit resolution. Typing coverage varied by locus: roughly 629-640 donors for A, B, C, DRB1 and DQB1; some 520 for DQA1; around 610 for DPA1; 450 to 480 for DPB1. Roughly 5 DR-DQ haplotypes were handled as single units for association and clustering because linkage in the cohort was strong. Among around 400 genotyped donors of the cohort, an average of around 250,000 unique TCR beta nucleotide sequences was sequenced per donor, of which about 18% were non-productive. Broad study findings and their caveats: Because HLA typing was missing for some donors at each locus, association tests included only the typed subset. Because the 87-base-pair reads could not distinguish some IMGT-functional V segments, including TRBV6-2 and TRBV6-3, those segments were excluded. The sequencing pipeline was judged likely to have produced a cluster of highly shared sequence variants as a technical artifact. The authors suggested that the approach could potentially be generalized to other disease states and immunological phenotypes. Cytomegalovirus status was reported to be diagnosed by the classifier with high specificity and sensitivity in both the original and validation cohorts. A later analysis found that HLA-associated TCR beta chains were more clonally expanded and had lower generation probabilities than equally common non-associated chains. Only TCR beta chains were sequenced in this cohort, and the absence of alpha or paired-chain data limited detectable features. A total of roughly 160 TCR beta chains were listed by the study as associated with cytomegalovirus. When HLA alleles, especially DR and DQ, strongly co-occurred, TCR associations were difficult to assign to individual alleles. Broadly in line with IMGT annotations, most TCR beta V segments showed up in productive rearrangements about 90% or about 30% of the time in an earlier analysis of around 600 of the donors. A later analysis reported that several top co-occurrence clusters appeared linked to parvovirus B19, influenza, CMV and Epstein-Barr virus. At a false discovery rate of 0.05, a later analysis linked 16,951 TCR beta sequences to specific HLA alleles. Most TCR sequences were seen in very few donors, while some public TCRs were found in many individuals. A further reported finding was that TCR beta sequences accurately predicted the HLA-A and HLA-B alleles for most subjects in the first cohort. Presence/absence analyses assumed roughly uniform sequencing depth across donors, an assumption that may not hold. Immune exposure information for the cohort was limited to CMV serostatus. In a later genetic analysis, a missense DCLRE1C variant was associated with V-gene and J-gene trimming of TCR beta chains, and the association was replicated in an independent cohort. Linkage disequilibrium might explain the correlated functional status among segregating V segments, but an unknown experimental factor could not be excluded. According to a later analysis, TCR association rates differed among HLA loci, with DRB1 alleles showing the most associated TCRs and HLA-C alleles showing the fewest. Three of the identified cytomegalovirus-associated TCR beta chains were confirmed in vitro to be specific for cytomegalovirus antigens. Some 15 rarely observed V segments, including chromosome 9 orphons, were excluded from the earlier analysis of about 610 of the donors because counts were too low. Most CMV-associated TCR beta chains appeared to be HLA-restricted in a later analysis, and the HLA associations seemed to be driven largely by CMV exposure. A later genetic analysis reported fewer N-insertions in productive TCRs among donors in an Asian-associated ancestry cluster than the roughly 640-donor mean.

The library was made by the immunoSEQ multiplex PCR assay. For the multiplex PCR, a mixture combining 60 forward primers for TCR Vbeta segments and 13 reverse primers for TCR Jbeta segments was used. A multiplex PCR assay on genomic DNA amplified the CDR3 region of rearranged TCR beta genes. The amplified TCR beta libraries were sequenced on the Illumina HiSeq System as 87-base-pair reads. The source study handled its data this way. Across the 700 or so repertoires, a later analysis counted roughly 84 million unique TCR beta chains, 9 million to 14 million of which were shared by at least two donors. Raw reads were error-corrected and collapsed into unique sequences with a nearest-neighbor algorithm that merged closely related sequences to remove PCR and sequencing errors. Alignment of CDR3 sequences to IMGT reference sequences was used to assign V, D and J gene segments. For a sequence to be retained, a match of at least six nucleotides was required to both a V gene segment and a J gene segment. Rearrangements were classified as productive when the CDR3 lacked stop codons and remained in frame with V and J, and all other rearrangements were classified as non-productive. CDR3 was defined according to IMGT convention as the region running from the second conserved V-encoded cysteine to the conserved J-encoded phenylalanine. The earlier analysis of 587 of the donors excluded any sequence lacking an unambiguous match to a single V gene segment. An earlier analysis of several hundred of the donors called V segments functional above 56.7% productive rearrangements and segregating when the between-donor standard deviation exceeded 5%. A statistical classification framework was built for diagnosing cytomegalovirus status from the catalog of TCR beta chain sequences. In a later analysis, TCR nucleotide sequences were compared against IMGT/GENE-DB human TR gene sequences so that V and J genes could be assigned. A later analysis assigned CDR3 sequences and most-parsimonious VDJ recombination scenarios with the TCRdist pipeline. In a later analysis, each TCR beta chain was defined by its CDR3 amino acid sequence together with its V-gene family, and reads without a unique V-gene family were excluded. In a later analysis, 550 to 650 highly shared, low-generation-probability nucleotide sequences were removed to address suspected cross-contamination and a sequencing artifact. In a later analysis, a clonal expansion index was calculated for each public chain from normalized within-repertoire ranks of inferred template counts. In a later analysis, generation probabilities were computed using a VDJ recombination model fitted to out-of-frame rearrangements, and the results were checked against IGoR. In a later analysis, hypergeometric tests were used to score TCR-TCR, TCR-HLA and TCR-CMV co-occurrence, with a repertoire-size bias correction applied to TCR pairs. False discovery rates were estimated in a later analysis by permuting HLA or CMV assignments 20 times. In a later analysis, co-occurring TCRs were grouped with DBSCAN, and TCRdist sequence similarity was added when clustering was performed within HLA-allele-positive subsets. Repertoires with fewer than 30,000 or more than 120,000 public chains were left out of co-occurrence clustering, as were roughly five repertoires with anomalous nucleotide sharing. TCRdb carries this immuneACCESS record with in-frame sequences only. Its versions omit some clonotypes, under half of them owing to an unresolved V gene in the studies checked, with the rest unexplained. V and J calls and clone size are copied from that table; D and trimming were computed from the DNA. The table for this sample lists more than 140,000 clones; about 79% of them were counted only once. Jointly, the top ten make up over 0.6% of the sample.

Note on this clone: Its recognized antigen is unknown. Per-base quality was not reported, and no clone a single base away is much larger than it.

The CDR3 runs 15 amino acids, cysteine and phenylalanine included. CDR3 DNA is the only sequence kept; it has 45 bases, read in frame from the first base. Germline trimming amounts to 2 bases on V and 9 bases on J, with 8 as the count of junction bases outside the gene matches. The germline V gene supplies CDR1 SGHDT and CDR2 YYEEEE. In total, approximately 610 healthy bone marrow donors made up the cohort. At the time of sampling, all cohort members were nominally healthy, though unrecorded immune exposures were likely present. The donor tested CMV seronegative and was one of the 352 seronegative cohort members. A peripheral blood sample was provided by each donor, and peripheral blood mononuclear cells were used for TCR beta sequencing. Genomic DNA extraction from the blood cell samples was performed with the Qiagen DNeasy Blood Extraction Kit.

Here the chain combines TRBV5-6 and TRBJ1-6, with 7 bases aligning to TRBD1. The sample was PBMCs. The clonotype comes from a male donor in good health and CMV-seronegative. The DNA is TGTGCCAGCAGCTTCCTAGGGGGCGTGGGTTCACCCCTCCACTTT. This codes for CASSFLGGVGSPLHF.